This T cell receptor beta chain was retrieved from a study of T cells and Merkel cell carcinoma outcomes. TCRdb keeps only in-frame clones here, not all; method: immunoSEQ multiplex PCR. The table includes some 6,000 clones, 70% to 75% detected once. Findings of the study overall: Merkel cell carcinoma outcomes were reportedly predicted by repertoire and T-cell density.

V was cut by 8 bases and J by 5 bases, with 27 bases left in between. The germline gives CDR1 SGHTA, CDR2 FQGNSA. The CDR3 is made up of 17 amino acids. With respect to this clone: Its matching antigen is unknown.

The chain couples TRBV7-2 to TRBJ2-5, with a tentative D call TRBD2 (5 bases). Material for sequencing was tumor tissue from Merkel cell carcinoma. The source is a human donor with Merkel cell carcinoma. Some clones in this sample may be carry-over from other donors' samples. CDR3 sequence reads: CASSKEGTGLGWETQYF. CDR3 DNA: TGTGCCAGCTCCAAAGAGGGAACGGGTTTGGGTTGGGAGACCCAGTACTTC. The whole variable domain, remainder taken from reference TRBV7-2 and TRBJ2-5, is GAGVSQSPSNKVTEKGKDVELRCDPISGHTALYWYRQSLGQGLEFLIYFQGNSAPDKSGLPSDRFSAERTGGSVSTLTIQRTQQEDSAVYLCASSKEGTGLGWETQYFGPGTRLLVL.